Each of the 3 T cell receptor beta chains below was sequenced from the same sample in a study of cytomegalovirus exposure and HLA in healthy donors. The table came from immunoSEQ multiplex PCR; TCRdb's copy has only in-frame clones and leaves some out. Among tens of thousands of clones, approximately 97% were seen once, and the ten largest hold around 1.5%. The source material was PBMCs. The receptor set was obtained from a woman aged 18-29 years in good health and CMV-seropositive.

This clone was seen a single time. This chain connects TRBV27 to TRBJ2-3; 12 bases align to TRBD2. Per the germline V gene, CDR1 is MNHEY and CDR2 is SMNVEV (reference sequence). This CDR3 has 16 amino acids. Trimming removed 7 bases from V and 5 bases from J; junction bases left unmatched: 10. This CDR3 is CASTTDPGLAGDTQYF. The CDR3 region has the DNA TGTGCCAGCACCACAGATCCGGGACTAGCGGGAGATACGCAGTATTTT.

V gene TRBV5-4 combines with J gene TRBJ2-5; 10 nucleotides agree with TRBD2. CDR1 and CDR2 (germline): SGHNT, YYREEE (reference sequence). V was pared by 5 bases and J by 2 bases, with 6 bases of the junction left unmatched. This CDR3 comprises 15 residues. In nucleotides, the CDR3 is TGTGCCAGCAGGCGGACTAGCGGCTTTCAAGAGACCCAGTACTTC. Translating gives CASRRTSGFQETQYF. Full variable domain (remainder filled in from reference TRBV5-4 and TRBJ2-5): ETGVTQSPTHLIKTRGQQVTLRCSSQSGHNTVSWYQQALGQGPQFIFQYYREEENGRGNFPPRFSGLQFPNYSSELNVNALELDDSALYLCASRRTSGFQETQYFGPGTRLLVL.

This chain joins TRBV19 and TRBJ2-1, with D perhaps TRBD2 (5 bases). The germline CDR1 and CDR2 sequences are LNHDA and SQIVND (reference sequence). The CDR3 runs 14 residues. Between the trimmed V and J ends, which lost 7 bases and 0 bases, there was a span of 10 bases. CDR3 residues: CASIPGGSYNEQFF. Here the CDR3 DNA reads TGTGCCAGTATACCCGGAGGCTCCTACAATGAGCAGTTCTTC.